The 25 T cell receptor beta chains below come from one sample, sequenced in a study of T cell changes during pregnancy in multiple sclerosis. Clones were sequenced by immunoSEQ multiplex PCR, and TCRdb holds only the in-frame ones, with some missing. The data show approximately 48,000 clones, 85% to 95% seen once. The specimen was CD4+ T cells from peripheral blood mononuclear cells, collected in the second trimester of pregnancy. Receptors originate from a female donor with multiple sclerosis, enrolled in a pregnancy study.

The chain is built from TRBV9 and TRBJ1-2, with D perhaps TRBD1 (5 bases). Germline CDR1 and CDR2: SGDLS and YYNGEE. V dropped 3 bases and J dropped 7 bases, with 10 bases sitting between them. CDR3 length equals 12 residues. CDR3 sequence reads: CASSGGRAGYTF. For the CDR3, the DNA is TGTGCCAGCAGCGGGGGCAGGGCTGGCTACACCTTC.

The chain combines TRBV7-9 with TRBJ2-5; a weak D match, TRBD2 (5 bases). Germline V gene sequence: CDR1 SEHNR, CDR2 FQNEAQ (reference sequence). Trimming cost V 3 bases and J 5 bases, with 7 bases left between them. This CDR3 has 12 residues. CDR3 sequence: CASSLRVETQYF. The DNA for the CDR3 is TGTGCCAGCAGCTTGAGGGTTGAGACCCAGTACTTC.

The chain is built from TRBV30 and TRBJ2-2, with TRBD2 matching over 8 bases. Germline loops: CDR1 GTSNPN, CDR2 SVGIG (reference sequence). This CDR3 contains 13 residues. The J segment lost 4 bases and the V segment lost 5 bases, leaving 3 bases of the junction unmatched. The CDR3 is CAWRRGGTGELFF. DNA for the CDR3: TGTGCCTGGCGCCGGGGGGGCACCGGGGAGCTGTTTTTT. The entire variable domain, with the rest obtained from reference TRBV30 and TRBJ2-2, is as follows: SQTIHQWPATLVQPVGSPLSLECTVEGTSNPNLYWYRQAAGRGLQLLFYSVGIGQISSEVPQNLSASRPQDRQFILSSKKLLLSDSGFYLCAWRRGGTGELFFGEGSRLTVL.

The genes are TRBV6-4 and TRBJ1-5; D is uncertain. Germline V gene data show CDR1 as MRHNA and CDR2 as SNTAGT. This CDR3 is built from 14 residues. V lost 9 bases, J lost 7 bases, and 19 bases lay in between. The CDR3 DNA sequence: TGTGCCAGGGCCCGGGGAGTGGACGGACAGCCCCAGCATTTT. Residues: CARARGVDGQPQHF.

The rearrangement links TRBV6-4 to TRBJ2-3; D possibly corresponds to TRBD1 (5 bases). From germline, CDR1 is MRHNA and CDR2 SNTAGT. The CDR3 length is 13 residues. V gave up 2 bases and J gave up 3 bases, with 6 bases separating them. The CDR3 region is CASSDGATDTQYF. The DNA of the CDR3 is TGTGCCAGCAGTGACGGGGCGACAGATACGCAGTATTTT.

The V and J genes are TRBV29-1 and TRBJ2-3; 13 positions agree with TRBD2. The CDR3 consists of 15 residues. In germline, CDR1 is SQVTM, CDR2 ANQGSEA. Trimming cost V 6 bases and J 6 bases; bases outside gene matches: 9. CDR3 nucleotides: TGCAGCGTGGAAACTAGCGGGGGGGCCCGGGATACGCAGTATTTT. Protein sequence: CSVETSGGARDTQYF.

The genes are TRBV7-2 and TRBJ2-5, with TRBD1 matching 7 bases. Trimming removed 5 bases from V and 5 bases from J; junction bases left unmatched: 5. CDR3 length equals 13 residues. Germline CDR1 is SGHTA and CDR2 is FQGNSA. CDR3 amino acids: CASSEGQFETQYF. In nucleotides, the CDR3 is TGTGCCAGCAGCGAGGGACAGTTTGAGACCCAGTACTTC. The full variable domain, rest sourced from reference TRBV7-2 and TRBJ2-5, is GAGVSQSPSNKVTEKGKDVELRCDPISGHTALYWYRQSLGQGLEFLIYFQGNSAPDKSGLPSDRFSAERTGGSVSTLTIQRTQQEDSAVYLCASSEGQFETQYFGPGTRLLVL.

The CDR3 reads CASSPGGGANEQFF. CDR3 nucleotides: TGTGCCAGCTCCCCCGGGGGGGGCGCGAATGAGCAGTTCTTC. This chain joins TRBV18 and TRBJ2-1; 8 bases are shared with TRBD2. Germline V CDR1 and CDR2: KGHSH, LQKENI. There are 14 residues in the CDR3. V was pared by 6 bases and J by 7 bases, with 8 bases of the junction left unmatched.

This clone appeared once. The CDR3 loop is CASRLAGGGYGYTF. The CDR3 DNA sequence: TGTGCCAGCAGACTAGCGGGCGGAGGCTATGGCTACACCTTC. The V and J genes are TRBV6-1 and TRBJ1-2; D not resolved. In germline, CDR1 is MNHNS, CDR2 SASEGT. V lost 6 bases, J lost 4 bases, and 15 bases lay in between. This CDR3 contains 14 residues.

This clone has a single count. The chain is built from TRBV7-9 and TRBJ2-3; tentatively, D is TRBD2 (5 bases). The V gene lost 2 bases and the J gene lost 3 bases, with 6 bases spanning the gap. This CDR3 has 13 amino acids. Germline loops: CDR1 SEHNR, CDR2 FQNEAQ (reference sequence). This chain's CDR3 is CASSLSGTDTQYF. Written as DNA, the CDR3 is TGTGCCAGCAGCTTATCGGGGACAGATACGCAGTATTTT.

V and J are TRBV6-5 and TRBJ2-7; 9 bases map to TRBD1. The CDR3 sequence is 15 residues long. V was clipped by 6 bases and J by 2 bases; unmatched bases: 8. The germline gives CDR1 MNHEY, CDR2 SVGAGI. CDR3 sequence reads: CASSNHRGLTYEQYF. CDR3 coding DNA: TGTGCCAGCAGCAACCACAGGGGGCTCACCTACGAGCAGTACTTC.

CDR3 bases: TGTGCCAGCAGGGCGGTCTCAGATACGCAGTATTTT. It is translated as CASRAVSDTQYF. The chain recombines TRBV4-2 with TRBJ2-3; D is ambiguous. In germline, CDR1 is LGHNA, CDR2 YNFKEQ. The CDR3 totals 12 residues. Trimming stripped 6 bases from V and 4 bases from J, with 8 bases between.

This clone was seen a single time. The rearrangement joins TRBV19 to TRBJ2-7; D possibly corresponds to TRBD1 (6 bases). The germline CDR1 and CDR2 sequences are LNHDA and SQIVND (reference sequence). V lost 9 bases and J lost 0, with 15 bases in between. The CDR3 consists of 14 residues. The CDR3 here is CASRTGHGSYEQYF. In DNA form, the CDR3 reads TGTGCCAGCCGGACGGGACACGGCTCCTACGAGCAGTACTTC.

The chain recombines TRBV4-2 with TRBJ2-7, with D perhaps TRBD1 (5 bases). The V gene lost 0 bases and the J gene lost 4 bases, with 7 bases spanning the gap. Germline-derived CDR1 and CDR2 are LGHNA and YNFKEQ. The CDR3 has 13 residues. CDR3 loop: CASSQEGQYEQYF. CDR3 nucleotide sequence: TGTGCCAGCAGCCAAGAAGGACAATACGAGCAGTACTTC.

J is TRBJ2-7 and V is TRBV14, with D possibly TRBD1 on 5 matching bases. The CDR3 is 14 amino acids. V was pared by 3 bases and J by 0 bases, with 9 bases between. Germline loops: CDR1 SGHDN, CDR2 FVKESK. In nucleotides, the CDR3 is TGTGCCAGCAGCCACAGGGCTAGCTCCTACGAGCAGTACTTC. It is translated as CASSHRASSYEQYF.

About this clone itself: One end of the junction does not line up with germline, which may come from a read error. The genes are TRBV29-1 and TRBJ1-2; 7 nucleotides line up with TRBD1. Germline V gene sequence: CDR1 SQVTM, CDR2 ANQGSEA. The CDR3 covers 9 residues. DNA for the CDR3: TGCAGCGTTGACGGACAGGAGCACTTC. Translating gives CSVDGQEHF.

V is TRBV7-8 and J is TRBJ2-5; 12 bases line up with TRBD2. Looked up from germline, CDR1 is SGHVS and CDR2 is FQNEAQ. Trimming removed 5 bases from V and 4 bases from J; junction bases left unmatched: 11. This CDR3 comprises 17 residues. CDR3 nucleotide sequence: TGTGCCAGCAGCATTTTCGGGACTAGCGGGTTGGGAGAGACCCAGTACTTC. Translating it yields CASSIFGTSGLGETQYF.

The chain uses TRBV6-5 and TRBJ1-3; 9 bases are shared with TRBD1. Trimming took 6 bases from V and 8 from J; bases not matched to a gene: 8. The germline gives CDR1 MNHEY, CDR2 SVGAGI. The CDR3 has 14 residues. CDR3 DNA: TGTGCCAGCAGCGGGGGACAGGGAACGGACACCATATATTTT. Translation gives CASSGGQGTDTIYF.

The rearrangement joins TRBV7-2 to TRBJ2-1; the D gene is possibly TRBD2 (7 bases). The CDR3 sequence is 17 residues long. V was clipped by 0 bases and J by 5 bases, with 17 bases between them. Germline V lookup: CDR1 SGHTA, CDR2 FQGNSA. The CDR3 region is CASSLALGFGGHNEQFF. The DNA of the CDR3 is TGTGCCAGCAGCTTAGCGCTGGGGTTCGGGGGGCACAATGAGCAGTTCTTC.

The CDR3: CASRPDRGRNQPQHF. Written as DNA, the CDR3 is TGTGCCAGCAGGCCCGACAGGGGGCGAAATCAGCCCCAGCATTTT. This chain uses TRBV6-5 with TRBJ1-5; the match to TRBD1 covers 10 bases. V gave up 6 bases and J gave up 4 bases; unmatched junction bases: 6. Germline CDR1 MNHEY, CDR2 SVGAGI. This CDR3 comprises 15 residues.

The V call is TRBV6-1, the J call TRBJ2-5; D perhaps matches TRBD1 (5 bases). V dropped 4 bases and J dropped 1 base, with 10 bases sitting between them. The CDR3 totals 14 residues. Germline assignment: CDR1 MNHNS and CDR2 SASEGT. This CDR3 is CASSGQLFQETQYF. The CDR3, as DNA: TGTGCCAGCAGTGGACAGCTTTTCCAAGAGACCCAGTACTTC.

The chain uses TRBV7-9 and TRBJ1-2; 7 bases are a match to TRBD1. The CDR3 is 14 residues long. The trim removed 5 bases at V and 3 bases at J, leaving 6 bases unmatched. Germline V CDR1 and CDR2: SEHNR, FQNEAQ (reference sequence). In DNA form, the CDR3 reads TGTGCCAGCAGCCCTAGGGGGCTTGACTATGGCTACACCTTC. This gives the protein CASSPRGLDYGYTF.

Only one count was recorded for this clone. One base away lies a much larger clone, so this may be a sequencing read error. Different DNA sequences within this sample yield the same CDR3. V is TRBV7-2 and J is TRBJ1-5; 8 nucleotides match TRBD1. The CDR3 runs 13 residues. From germline, CDR1 is SGHTA and CDR2 FQGNSA. V lost 4 bases and J lost 5; bases outside the gene matches: 1. The CDR3 coding sequence is TGTGCCAGCAGCTCGGACAGGGATCAGCCCCAGCATTTT. Its protein is CASSSDRDQPQHF. The whole variable domain, filled in from reference TRBV7-2 and TRBJ1-5, reads GAGVSQSPSNKVTEKGKDVELRCDPISGHTALYWYRQSLGQGLEFLIYFQGNSAPDKSGLPSDRFSAERTGGSVSTLTIQRTQQEDSAVYLCASSSDRDQPQHFGDGTRLSIL.

The CDR3 protein is CASSGQGTSYGYTF. In nucleotides, the CDR3 is TGTGCCAGCAGCGGACAGGGAACTAGCTATGGCTACACCTTC. The J gene is TRBJ1-2, the V gene TRBV5-6, with 8 bases that match TRBD1. The trim removed 4 bases at V and 4 bases at J, leaving 6 bases unmatched. CDR1 and CDR2 (germline): SGHDT, YYEEEE. This CDR3 has 14 residues.

This CDR3 is CASSQTVNTEAFF. CDR3 coding DNA: TGTGCCAGCAGCCAAACGGTAAACACTGAAGCTTTCTTT. The rearrangement links TRBV4-2 to TRBJ1-1; D not resolved. Per the germline V gene, CDR1 is LGHNA and CDR2 is YNFKEQ. The CDR3 has 13 residues. V gave up 2 bases and J gave up 2 bases, with 6 bases separating them.